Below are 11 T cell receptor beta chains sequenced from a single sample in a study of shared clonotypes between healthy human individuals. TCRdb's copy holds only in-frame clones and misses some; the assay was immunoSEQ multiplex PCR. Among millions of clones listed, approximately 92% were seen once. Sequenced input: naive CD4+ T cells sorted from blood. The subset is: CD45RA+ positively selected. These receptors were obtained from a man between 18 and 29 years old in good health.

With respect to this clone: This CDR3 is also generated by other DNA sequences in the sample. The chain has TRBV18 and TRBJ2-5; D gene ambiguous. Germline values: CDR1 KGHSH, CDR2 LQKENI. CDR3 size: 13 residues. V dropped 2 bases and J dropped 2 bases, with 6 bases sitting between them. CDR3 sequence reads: CASSPSQQETQYF. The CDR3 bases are TGTGCCAGCTCACCATCCCAACAAGAGACCCAGTACTTC.

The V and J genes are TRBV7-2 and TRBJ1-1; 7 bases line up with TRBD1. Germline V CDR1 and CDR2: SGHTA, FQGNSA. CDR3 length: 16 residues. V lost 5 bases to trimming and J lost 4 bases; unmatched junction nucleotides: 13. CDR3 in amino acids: CASSPGQLRGSTEAFF. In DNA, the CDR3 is TGTGCCAGCAGCCCGGGACAGCTCAGAGGGAGCACTGAAGCTTTCTTT.

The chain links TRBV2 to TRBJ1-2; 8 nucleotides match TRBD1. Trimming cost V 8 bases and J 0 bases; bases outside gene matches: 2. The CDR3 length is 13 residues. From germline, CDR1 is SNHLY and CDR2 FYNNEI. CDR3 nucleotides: TGTGCCAGCGGGGGACAGGCTAACTATGGCTACACCTTC. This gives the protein CASGGQANYGYTF.

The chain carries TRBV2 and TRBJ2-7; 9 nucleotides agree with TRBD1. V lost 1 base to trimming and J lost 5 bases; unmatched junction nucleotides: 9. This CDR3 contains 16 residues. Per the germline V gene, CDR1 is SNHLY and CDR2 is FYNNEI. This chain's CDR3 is CASSEDAGTGSNEQYF. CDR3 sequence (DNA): TGTGCCAGCAGTGAAGACGCCGGGACAGGGTCCAACGAGCAGTACTTC. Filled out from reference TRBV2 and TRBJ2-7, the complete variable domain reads EPEVTQTPSHQVTQMGQEVILRCVPISNHLYFYWYRQILGQKVEFLVSFYNNEISEKSEIFDDQFSVERPDGSNFTLKIRSTKLEDSAMYFCASSEDAGTGSNEQYFGPGTRLTVT.

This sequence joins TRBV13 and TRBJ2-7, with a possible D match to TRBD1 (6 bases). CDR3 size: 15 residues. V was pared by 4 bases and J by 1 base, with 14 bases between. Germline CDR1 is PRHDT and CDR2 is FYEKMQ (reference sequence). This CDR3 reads CASSSHREGSYEQYF. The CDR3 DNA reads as TGTGCCAGCAGCTCTCACAGGGAAGGGTCCTACGAGCAGTACTTC.

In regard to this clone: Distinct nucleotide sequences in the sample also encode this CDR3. This CDR3 is CASSPGQGGGYTF. The CDR3 DNA is TGTGCCAGCAGCCCGGGACAGGGGGGCGGCTACACCTTC. The chain carries TRBV7-3 and TRBJ1-2; TRBD1 matches at 11 bases. The junction had 4 bases not matched to a gene; V was cut back by 5 bases and J by 8 bases. This CDR3 comprises 13 residues. Per the germline V gene, CDR1 is SGHTA and CDR2 is FQGTGA.

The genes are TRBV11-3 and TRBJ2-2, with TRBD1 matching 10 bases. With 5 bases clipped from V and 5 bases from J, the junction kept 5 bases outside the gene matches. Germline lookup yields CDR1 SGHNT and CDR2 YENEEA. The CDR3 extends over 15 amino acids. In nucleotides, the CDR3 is TGTGCCAGCAGCCCGGGACAGGGGTCAACCGGGGAGCTGTTTTTT. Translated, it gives CASSPGQGSTGELFF.

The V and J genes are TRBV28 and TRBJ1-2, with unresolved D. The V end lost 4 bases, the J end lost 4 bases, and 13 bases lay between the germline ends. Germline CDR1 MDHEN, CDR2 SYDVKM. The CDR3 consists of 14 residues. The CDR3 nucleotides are TGTGCCAGCAGTTCCCTGACTGGTATCTATGGCTACACCTTC. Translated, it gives CASSSLTGIYGYTF.

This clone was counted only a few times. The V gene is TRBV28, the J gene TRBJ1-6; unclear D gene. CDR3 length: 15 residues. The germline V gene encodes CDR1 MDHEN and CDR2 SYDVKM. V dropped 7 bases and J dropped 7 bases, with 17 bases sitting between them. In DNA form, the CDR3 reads TGTGCCAGCATCGGCGCGGGTCTCCAAAATTCACCCCTCCACTTT. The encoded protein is CASIGAGLQNSPLHF. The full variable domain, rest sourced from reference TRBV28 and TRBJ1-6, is DVKVTQSSRYLVKRTGEKVFLECVQDMDHENMFWYRQDPGLGLRLIYFSYDVKMKEKGDIPEGYSVSREKKERFSLILESASTNQTSMYLCASIGAGLQNSPLHFGNGTRLTVT.

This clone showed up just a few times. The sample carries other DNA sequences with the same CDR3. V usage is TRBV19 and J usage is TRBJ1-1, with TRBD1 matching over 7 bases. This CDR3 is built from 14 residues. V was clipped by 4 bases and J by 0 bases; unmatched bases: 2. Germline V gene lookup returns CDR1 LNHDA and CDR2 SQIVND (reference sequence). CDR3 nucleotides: TGTGCCAGTAGTAAGGGACAGATGAACACTGAAGCTTTCTTT. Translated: CASSKGQMNTEAFF.

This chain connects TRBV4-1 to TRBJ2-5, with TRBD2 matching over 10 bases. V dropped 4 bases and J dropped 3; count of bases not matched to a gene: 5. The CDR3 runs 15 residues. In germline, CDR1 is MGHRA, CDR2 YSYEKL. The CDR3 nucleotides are TGCGCCAGCAGCCGAAGCGGGGGGGCCGAAGAGACCCAGTACTTC. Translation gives CASSRSGGAEETQYF.